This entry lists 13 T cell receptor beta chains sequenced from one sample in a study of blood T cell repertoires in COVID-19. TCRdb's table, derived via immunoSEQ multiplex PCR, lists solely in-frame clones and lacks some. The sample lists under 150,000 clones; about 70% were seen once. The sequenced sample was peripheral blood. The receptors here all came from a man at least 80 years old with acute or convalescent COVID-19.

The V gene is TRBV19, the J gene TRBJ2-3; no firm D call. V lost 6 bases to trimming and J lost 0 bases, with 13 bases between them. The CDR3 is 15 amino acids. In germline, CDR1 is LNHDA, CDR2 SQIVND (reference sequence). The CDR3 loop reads CASSSPLGSTDTQYF. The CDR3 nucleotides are TGTGCCAGTAGCTCGCCCCTAGGTAGCACAGATACGCAGTATTTT.

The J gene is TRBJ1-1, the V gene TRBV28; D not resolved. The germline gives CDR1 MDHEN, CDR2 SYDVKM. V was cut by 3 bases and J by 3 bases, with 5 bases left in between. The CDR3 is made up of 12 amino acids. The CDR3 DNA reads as TGTGCCAGCAGTTTGAGCCACACTGAAGCTTTCTTT. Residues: CASSLSHTEAFF.

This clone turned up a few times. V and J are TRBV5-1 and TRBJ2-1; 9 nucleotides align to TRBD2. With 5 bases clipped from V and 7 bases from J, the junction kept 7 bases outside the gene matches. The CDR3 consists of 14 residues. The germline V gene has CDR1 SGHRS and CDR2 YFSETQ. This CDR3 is CASRVAGALNEQFF. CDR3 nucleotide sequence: TGCGCCAGCAGGGTAGCGGGGGCCCTAAATGAGCAGTTCTTC.

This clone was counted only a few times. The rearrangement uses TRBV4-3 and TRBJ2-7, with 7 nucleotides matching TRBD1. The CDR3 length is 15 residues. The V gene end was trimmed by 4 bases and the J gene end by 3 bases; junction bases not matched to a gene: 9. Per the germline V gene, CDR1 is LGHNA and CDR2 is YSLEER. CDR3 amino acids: CASSRRQGGGYEQYF. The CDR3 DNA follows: TGCGCCAGCAGCCGCCGACAGGGTGGGGGCTACGAGCAGTACTTC.

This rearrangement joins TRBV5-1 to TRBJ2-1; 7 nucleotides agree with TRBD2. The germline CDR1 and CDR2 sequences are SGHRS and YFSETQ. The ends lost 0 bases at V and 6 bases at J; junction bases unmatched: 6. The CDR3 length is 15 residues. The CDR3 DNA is TGCGCCAGCAGCTTGGGGGTGGGAGGGACCAATGAGCAGTTCTTC. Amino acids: CASSLGVGGTNEQFF.

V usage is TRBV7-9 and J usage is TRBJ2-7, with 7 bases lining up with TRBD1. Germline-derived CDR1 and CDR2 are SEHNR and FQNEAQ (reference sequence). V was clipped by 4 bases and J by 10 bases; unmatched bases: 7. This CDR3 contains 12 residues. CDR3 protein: CASSSGQRGQYF. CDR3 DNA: TGTGCCAGCAGCTCGGGACAGAGAGGACAGTACTTC.

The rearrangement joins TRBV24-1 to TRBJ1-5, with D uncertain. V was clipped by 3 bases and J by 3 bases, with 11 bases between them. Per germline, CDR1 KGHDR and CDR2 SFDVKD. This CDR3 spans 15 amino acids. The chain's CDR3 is CATSDPSQANQPQHF. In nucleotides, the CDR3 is TGTGCCACCAGTGATCCCTCTCAGGCCAATCAGCCCCAGCATTTT.

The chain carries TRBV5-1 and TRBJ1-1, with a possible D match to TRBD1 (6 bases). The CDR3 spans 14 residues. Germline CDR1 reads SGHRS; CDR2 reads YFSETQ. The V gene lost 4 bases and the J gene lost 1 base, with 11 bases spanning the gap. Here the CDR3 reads CASSTGTKNTEAFF. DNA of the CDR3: TGCGCCAGCAGCACCGGGACAAAGAACACTGAAGCTTTCTTT.

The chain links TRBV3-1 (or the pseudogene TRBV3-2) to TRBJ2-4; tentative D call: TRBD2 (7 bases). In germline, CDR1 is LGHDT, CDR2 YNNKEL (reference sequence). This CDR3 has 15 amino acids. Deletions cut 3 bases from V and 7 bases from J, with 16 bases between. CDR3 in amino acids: CASSQIQGGGNIQYF. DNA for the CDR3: TGTGCCAGCAGCCAGATACAGGGAGGGGGTAACATTCAGTACTTC.

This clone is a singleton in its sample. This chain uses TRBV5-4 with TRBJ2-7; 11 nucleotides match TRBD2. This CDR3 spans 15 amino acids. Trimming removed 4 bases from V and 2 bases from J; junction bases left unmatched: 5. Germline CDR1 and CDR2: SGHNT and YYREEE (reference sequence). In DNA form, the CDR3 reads TGTGCCAGCAGCCAGGGACTAGCGGAGACCTACGAGCAGTACTTC. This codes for CASSQGLAETYEQYF.

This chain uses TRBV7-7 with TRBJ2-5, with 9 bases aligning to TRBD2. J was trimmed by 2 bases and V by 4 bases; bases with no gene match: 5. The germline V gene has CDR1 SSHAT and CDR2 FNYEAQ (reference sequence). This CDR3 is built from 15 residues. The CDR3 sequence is CASSSAGGAQETQYF. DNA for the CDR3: TGTGCCAGCAGCTCCGCGGGGGGGGCGCAAGAGACCCAGTACTTC.

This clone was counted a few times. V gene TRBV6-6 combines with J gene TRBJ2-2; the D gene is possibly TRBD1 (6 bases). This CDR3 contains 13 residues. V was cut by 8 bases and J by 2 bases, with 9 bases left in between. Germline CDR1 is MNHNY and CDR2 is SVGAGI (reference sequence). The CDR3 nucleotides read TGTGCCAGCCGGGACACCAACACCGGGGAGCTGTTTTTT. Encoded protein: CASRDTNTGELFF.

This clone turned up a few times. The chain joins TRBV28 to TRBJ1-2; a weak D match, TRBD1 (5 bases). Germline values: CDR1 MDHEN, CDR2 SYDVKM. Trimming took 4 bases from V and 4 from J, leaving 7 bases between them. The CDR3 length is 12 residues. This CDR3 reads CASSSQAYGYTF. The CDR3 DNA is TGTGCCAGCAGTTCACAGGCCTATGGCTACACCTTC.